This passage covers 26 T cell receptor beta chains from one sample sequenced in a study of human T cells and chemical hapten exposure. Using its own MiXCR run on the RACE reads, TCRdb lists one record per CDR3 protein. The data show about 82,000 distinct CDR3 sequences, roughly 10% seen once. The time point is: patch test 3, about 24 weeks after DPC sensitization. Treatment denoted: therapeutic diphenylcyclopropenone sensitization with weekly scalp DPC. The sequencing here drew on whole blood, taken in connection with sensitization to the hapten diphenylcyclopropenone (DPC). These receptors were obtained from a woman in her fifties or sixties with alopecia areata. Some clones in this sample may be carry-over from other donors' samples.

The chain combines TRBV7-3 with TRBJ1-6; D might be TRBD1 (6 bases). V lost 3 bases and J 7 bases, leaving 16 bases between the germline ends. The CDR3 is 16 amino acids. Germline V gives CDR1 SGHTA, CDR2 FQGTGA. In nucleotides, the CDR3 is TGTGCCAGCAGCTTTCCGGGACAACCGGAGAATTCACCCCTCCACTTT. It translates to CASSFPGQPENSPLHF.

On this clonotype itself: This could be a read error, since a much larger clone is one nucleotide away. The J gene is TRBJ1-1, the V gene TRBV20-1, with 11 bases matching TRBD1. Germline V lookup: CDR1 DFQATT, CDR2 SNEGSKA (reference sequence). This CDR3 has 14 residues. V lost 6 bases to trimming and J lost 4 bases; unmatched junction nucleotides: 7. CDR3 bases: TGCAGTGCCATGGACAGGGGGCGGCCCACTGAAGCTTTCTTT. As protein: CSAMDRGRPTEAFF.

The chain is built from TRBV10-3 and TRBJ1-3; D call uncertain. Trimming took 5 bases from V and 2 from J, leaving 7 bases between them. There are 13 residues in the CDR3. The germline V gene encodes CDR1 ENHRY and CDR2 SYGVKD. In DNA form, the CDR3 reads TGTGCCATCAGTTACAGTGCTGGAAACACCATATATTTT. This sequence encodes CAISYSAGNTIYF.

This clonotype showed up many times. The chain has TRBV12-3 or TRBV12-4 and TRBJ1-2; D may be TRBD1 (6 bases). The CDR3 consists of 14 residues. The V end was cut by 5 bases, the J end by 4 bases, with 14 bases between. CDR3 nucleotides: TGTGCCAGCAGTCCCGACAGGAGACTCTATGGCTACACCTTC. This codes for CASSPDRRLYGYTF.

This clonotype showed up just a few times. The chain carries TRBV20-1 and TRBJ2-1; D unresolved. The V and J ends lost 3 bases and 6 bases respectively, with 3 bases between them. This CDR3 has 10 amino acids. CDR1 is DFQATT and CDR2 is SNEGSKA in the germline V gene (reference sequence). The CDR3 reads CSASTNEQFF. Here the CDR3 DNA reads TGCAGTGCTAGTACCAATGAGCAGTTCTTC.

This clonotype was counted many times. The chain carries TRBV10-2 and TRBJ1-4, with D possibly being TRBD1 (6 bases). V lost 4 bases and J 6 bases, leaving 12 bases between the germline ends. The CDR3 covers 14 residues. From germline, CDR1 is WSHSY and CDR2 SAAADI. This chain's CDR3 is CASSVTGADEKLFF. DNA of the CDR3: TGCGCCAGCAGTGTCACGGGGGCAGATGAAAAACTGTTTTTT.

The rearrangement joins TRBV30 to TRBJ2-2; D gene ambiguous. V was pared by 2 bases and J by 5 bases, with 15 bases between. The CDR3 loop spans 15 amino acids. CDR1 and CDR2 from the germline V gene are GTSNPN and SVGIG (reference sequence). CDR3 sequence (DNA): TGTGCCTGGAGTCGTACAGCCGGGCGGACCGGGGAGCTGTTTTTT. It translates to CAWSRTAGRTGELFF.

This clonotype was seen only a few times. The CDR3 loop is CASSLVTGPSNNEQFF. The CDR3 bases are TGCGCCAGCAGCTTGGTTACGGGGCCGTCTAACAATGAGCAGTTCTTC. The chain carries TRBV5-1 and TRBJ2-1, with D perhaps being TRBD1 or TRBD2 (5 bases each). CDR1 is SGHRS and CDR2 is YFSETQ in the germline V gene. The CDR3 length is 16 residues. Trimming stripped 0 bases from V and 5 bases from J, with 15 bases between.

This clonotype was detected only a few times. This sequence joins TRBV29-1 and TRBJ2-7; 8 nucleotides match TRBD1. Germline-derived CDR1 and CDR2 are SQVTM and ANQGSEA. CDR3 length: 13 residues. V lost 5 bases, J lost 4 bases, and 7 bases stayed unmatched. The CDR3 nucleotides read TGCAGCGTTACAGACAGGGGATCGTACGAGCAGTACTTC. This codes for CSVTDRGSYEQYF.

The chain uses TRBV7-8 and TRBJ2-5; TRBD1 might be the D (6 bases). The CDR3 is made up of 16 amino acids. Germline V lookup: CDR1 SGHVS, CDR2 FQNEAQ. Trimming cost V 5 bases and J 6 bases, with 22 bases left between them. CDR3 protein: CASSGRQDALKKTQYF. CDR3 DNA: TGTGCCAGCAGCGGGCGACAGGATGCTCTTAAAAAGACCCAGTACTTC.

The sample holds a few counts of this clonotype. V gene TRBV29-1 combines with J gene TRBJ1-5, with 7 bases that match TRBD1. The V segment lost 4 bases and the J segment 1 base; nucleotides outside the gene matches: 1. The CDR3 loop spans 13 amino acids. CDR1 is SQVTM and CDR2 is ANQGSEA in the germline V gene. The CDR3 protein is CSVAQGSNQPQHF. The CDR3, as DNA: TGCAGCGTTGCACAGGGGAGCAATCAGCCCCAGCATTTT.

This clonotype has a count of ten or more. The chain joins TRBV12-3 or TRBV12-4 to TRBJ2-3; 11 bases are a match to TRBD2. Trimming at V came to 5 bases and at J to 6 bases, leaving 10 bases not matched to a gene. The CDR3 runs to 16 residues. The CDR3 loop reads CASSAILAGVPDTQYF. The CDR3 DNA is TGTGCCAGCAGTGCCATACTAGCGGGAGTTCCTGATACGCAGTATTTT.

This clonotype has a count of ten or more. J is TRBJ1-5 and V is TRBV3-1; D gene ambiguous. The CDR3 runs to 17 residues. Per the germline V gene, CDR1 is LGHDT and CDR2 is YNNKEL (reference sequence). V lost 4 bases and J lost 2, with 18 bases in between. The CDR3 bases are TGTGCCAGCAGCCTGGGCCGGGGTCAAATGGGCAATCAGCCCCAGCATTTT. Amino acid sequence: CASSLGRGQMGNQPQHF.

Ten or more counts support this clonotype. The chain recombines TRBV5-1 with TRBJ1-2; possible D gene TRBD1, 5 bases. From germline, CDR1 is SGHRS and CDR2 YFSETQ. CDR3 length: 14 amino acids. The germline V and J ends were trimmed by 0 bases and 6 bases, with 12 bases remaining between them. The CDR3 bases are TGCGCCAGCAGCTTGGAGGGCATAGGGGATGGCTACACCTTC. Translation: CASSLEGIGDGYTF.

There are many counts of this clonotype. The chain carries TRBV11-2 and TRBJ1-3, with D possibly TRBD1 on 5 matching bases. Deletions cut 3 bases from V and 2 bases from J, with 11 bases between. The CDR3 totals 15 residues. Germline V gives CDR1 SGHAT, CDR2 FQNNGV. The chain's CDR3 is CASSFLDSPGNTIYF. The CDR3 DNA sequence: TGTGCCAGCAGCTTTCTCGACAGTCCTGGAAACACCATATATTTT.

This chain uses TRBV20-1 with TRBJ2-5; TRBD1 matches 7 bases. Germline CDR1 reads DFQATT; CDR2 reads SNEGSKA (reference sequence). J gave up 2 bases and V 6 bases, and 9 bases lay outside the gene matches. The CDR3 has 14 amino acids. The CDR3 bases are TGCAGTGCCCCGTCGGGGACAGTACAAGAGACCCAGTACTTC. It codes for CSAPSGTVQETQYF.

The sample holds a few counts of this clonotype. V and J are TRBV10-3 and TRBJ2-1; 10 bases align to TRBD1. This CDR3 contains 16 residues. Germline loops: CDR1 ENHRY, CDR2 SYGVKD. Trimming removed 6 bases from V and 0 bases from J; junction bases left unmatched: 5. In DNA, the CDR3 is TGTGCCATCAGGGGGGACAGGGGAGACTCCTACAATGAGCAGTTCTTC. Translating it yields CAIRGDRGDSYNEQFF.

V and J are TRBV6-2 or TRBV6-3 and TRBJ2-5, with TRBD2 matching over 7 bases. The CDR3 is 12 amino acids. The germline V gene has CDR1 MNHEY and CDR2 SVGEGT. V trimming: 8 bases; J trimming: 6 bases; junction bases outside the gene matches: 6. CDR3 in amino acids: CASWAGVKTQYF. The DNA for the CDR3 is TGTGCCAGCTGGGCGGGAGTGAAGACCCAGTACTTC.

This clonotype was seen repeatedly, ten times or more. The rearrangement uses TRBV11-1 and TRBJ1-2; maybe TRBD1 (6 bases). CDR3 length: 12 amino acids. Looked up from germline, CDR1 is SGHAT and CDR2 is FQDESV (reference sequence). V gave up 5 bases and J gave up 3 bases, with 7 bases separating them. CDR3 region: CASSRQDYGYTF. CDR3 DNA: TGTGCCAGCAGCCGACAGGACTATGGCTACACCTTC. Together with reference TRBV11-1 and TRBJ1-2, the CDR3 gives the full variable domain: EAEVAQSPRYKITEKSQAVAFWCDPISGHATLYWYRQILGQGPELLVQFQDESVVDDSQLPKDRFSAERLKGVDSTLKIQPAELGDSAMYLCASSRQDYGYTFGSGTRLTVV.

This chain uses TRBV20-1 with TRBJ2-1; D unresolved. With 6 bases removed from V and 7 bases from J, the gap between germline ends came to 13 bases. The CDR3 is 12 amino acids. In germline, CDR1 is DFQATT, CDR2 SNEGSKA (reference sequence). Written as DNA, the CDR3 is TGCAGTGCGAGAATTCCAGCGAATGAGCAGTTCTTC. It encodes CSARIPANEQFF.

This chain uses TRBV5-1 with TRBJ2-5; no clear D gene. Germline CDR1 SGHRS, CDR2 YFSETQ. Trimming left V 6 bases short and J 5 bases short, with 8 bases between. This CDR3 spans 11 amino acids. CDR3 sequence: CASMAEETQYF. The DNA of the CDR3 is TGCGCCAGCATGGCGGAGGAGACCCAGTACTTC.

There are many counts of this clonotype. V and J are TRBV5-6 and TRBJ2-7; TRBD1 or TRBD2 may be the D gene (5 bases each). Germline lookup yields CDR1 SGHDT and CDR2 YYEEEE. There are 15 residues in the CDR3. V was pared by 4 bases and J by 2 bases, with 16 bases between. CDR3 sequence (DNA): TGTGCCAGCAGCCCAGACCGGGACGGAGCCTACGAGCAGTACTTC. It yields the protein CASSPDRDGAYEQYF.

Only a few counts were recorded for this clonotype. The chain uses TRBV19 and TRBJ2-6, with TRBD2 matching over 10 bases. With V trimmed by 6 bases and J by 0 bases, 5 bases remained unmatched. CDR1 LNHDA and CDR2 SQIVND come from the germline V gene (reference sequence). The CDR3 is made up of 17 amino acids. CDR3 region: CASRDLAGVSGANVLTF. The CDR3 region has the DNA TGTGCCAGTAGGGACCTAGCGGGAGTCTCTGGGGCCAACGTCCTGACTTTC.

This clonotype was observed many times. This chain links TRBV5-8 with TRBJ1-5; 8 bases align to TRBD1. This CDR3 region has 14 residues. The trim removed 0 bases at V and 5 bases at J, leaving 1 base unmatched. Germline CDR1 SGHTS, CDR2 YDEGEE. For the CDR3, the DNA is TGTGCCAGCAGCTTGGGGACAGGGCATCAGCCCCAGCATTTT. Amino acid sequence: CASSLGTGHQPQHF.

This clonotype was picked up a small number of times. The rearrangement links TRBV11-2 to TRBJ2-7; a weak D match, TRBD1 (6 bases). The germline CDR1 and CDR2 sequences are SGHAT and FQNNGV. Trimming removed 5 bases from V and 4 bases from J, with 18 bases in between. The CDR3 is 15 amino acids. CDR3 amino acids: CASSKRRDTFYEQYF. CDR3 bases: TGTGCCAGCAGCAAGCGCCGGGACACCTTTTACGAGCAGTACTTC.

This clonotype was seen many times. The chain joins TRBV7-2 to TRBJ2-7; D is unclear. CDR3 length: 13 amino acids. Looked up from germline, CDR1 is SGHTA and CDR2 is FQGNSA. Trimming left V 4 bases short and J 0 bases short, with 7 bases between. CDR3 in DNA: TGTGCCAGCAGCTCGTTCCTCTCCTACGAGCAGTACTTC. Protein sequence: CASSSFLSYEQYF.